These T cell receptor beta chains were read from a single sample in a study of T-cell memory formation after mild COVID-19. Each CDR3 protein gets one entry after TCRdb re-called the 5' RACE reads with MiXCR. Counted here are some 490,000 distinct CDR3 sequences, around a sixth occurring once; the ten biggest clones make up around an eighth. The specimen was PBMCs or a T cell subset sorted from them (not recorded which). Source of these receptors: an adult woman who had mild COVID-19 (a few samples of this study predate the infection). Cell type and time point are not known. Both conserved end residues are trimmed from each CDR3.

TRBV4-3 | ASSQDASGMAYEQY
TRBV5-1 | ASRMTSGSTDTQY
TRBV18 | ASSPRTVSGNTIY
TRBV24-1 | ATSAGTGPLAKNIQY
TRBV7-8 | ASSHLIGAGDPEQY
TRBV2 | AVANLTDTQY
TRBV29-1 | SARSALADYNEQF
TRBV3-1 | ASSQPLGGVYNEQF
TRBV7-2 | ASSLVWVYGAGYNEQF
TRBV9 | ASSGLGTGGTDTQY
TRBV24-1 | ATSDPRQESTDTQY
TRBV5-4 | ASSLPGGTDRLGDNSPLH
TRBV11-2 | ASSLGGTPMNTEAF
TRBV6-6 | ASSYKREGSYEQY
TRBV5-1 | ASSLDGAKGNTIY
TRBV20-1 | SARDVTSPPGYSPLH
TRBV29-1 | SVEGLRTGLPYEQY
TRBV2 | AILRRQGNYEQY
TRBV7-3 | ASSQIYPAYEQY
TRBV14 | ASSQGVLGLRGDGYT
TRBV25-1 | ASSELEVPGRPRGDTQY
TRBV12-3/TRBV12-4 | AFLSSYNEQF